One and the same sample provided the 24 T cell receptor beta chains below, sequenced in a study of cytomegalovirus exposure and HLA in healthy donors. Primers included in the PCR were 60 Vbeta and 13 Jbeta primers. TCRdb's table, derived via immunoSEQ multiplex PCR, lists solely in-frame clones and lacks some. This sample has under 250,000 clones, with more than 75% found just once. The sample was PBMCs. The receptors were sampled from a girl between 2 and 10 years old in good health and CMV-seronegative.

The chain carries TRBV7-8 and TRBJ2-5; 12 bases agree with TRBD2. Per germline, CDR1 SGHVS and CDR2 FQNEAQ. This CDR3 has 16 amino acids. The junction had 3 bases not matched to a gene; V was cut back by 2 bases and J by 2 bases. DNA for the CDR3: TGTGCCAGCAGCTTAACCGGACTAGCGGGGCAAGAGACCCAGTACTTC. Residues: CASSLTGLAGQETQYF.

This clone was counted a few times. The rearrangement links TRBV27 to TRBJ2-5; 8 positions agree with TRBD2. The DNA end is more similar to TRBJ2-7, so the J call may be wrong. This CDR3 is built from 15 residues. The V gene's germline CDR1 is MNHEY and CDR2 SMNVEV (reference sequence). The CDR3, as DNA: TGTGCCAGCAGTTACTCAACCGGGGGGGTCTACGAGCAGTACTTC. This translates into CASSYSTGGVYEQYF.

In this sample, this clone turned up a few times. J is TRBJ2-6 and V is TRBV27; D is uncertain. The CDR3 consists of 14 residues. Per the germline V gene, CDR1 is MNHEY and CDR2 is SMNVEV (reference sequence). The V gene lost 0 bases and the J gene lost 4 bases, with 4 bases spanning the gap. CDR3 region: CASSLSAGANVLTF. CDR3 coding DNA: TGTGCCAGCAGTTTATCGGCCGGGGCCAACGTCCTGACTTTC.

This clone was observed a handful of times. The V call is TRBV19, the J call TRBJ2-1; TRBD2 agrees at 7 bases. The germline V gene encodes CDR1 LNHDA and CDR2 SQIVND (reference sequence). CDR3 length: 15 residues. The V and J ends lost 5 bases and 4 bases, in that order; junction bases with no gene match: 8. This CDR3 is CASSSGTTPYNEQFF. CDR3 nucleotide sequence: TGTGCCAGTAGTTCCGGGACTACTCCGTACAATGAGCAGTTCTTC.

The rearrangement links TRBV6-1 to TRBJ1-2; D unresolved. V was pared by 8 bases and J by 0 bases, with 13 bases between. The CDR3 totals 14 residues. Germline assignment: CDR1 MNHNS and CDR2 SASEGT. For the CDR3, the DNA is TGTGCCAGCCCTAACCTTGATTCTAACTATGGCTACACCTTC. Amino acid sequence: CASPNLDSNYGYTF.

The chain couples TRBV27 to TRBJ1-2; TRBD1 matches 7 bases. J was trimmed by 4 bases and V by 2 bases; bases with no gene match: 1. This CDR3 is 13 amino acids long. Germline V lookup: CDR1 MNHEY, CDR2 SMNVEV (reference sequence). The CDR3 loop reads CASSLRDSYGYTF. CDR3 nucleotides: TGTGCCAGCAGTTTACGGGACAGCTATGGCTACACCTTC.

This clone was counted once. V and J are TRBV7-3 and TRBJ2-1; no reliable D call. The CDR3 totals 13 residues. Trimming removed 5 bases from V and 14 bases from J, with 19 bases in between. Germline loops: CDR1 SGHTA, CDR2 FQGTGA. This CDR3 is CASSPPWSDTKFF. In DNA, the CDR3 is TGTGCCAGCAGCCCTCCATGGTCCGACACGAAGTTCTTC.

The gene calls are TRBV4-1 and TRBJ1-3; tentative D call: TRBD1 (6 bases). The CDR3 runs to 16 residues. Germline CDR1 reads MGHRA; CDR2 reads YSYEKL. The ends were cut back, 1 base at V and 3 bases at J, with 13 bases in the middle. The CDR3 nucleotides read TGCGCCAGCAGCCAAGTAGGGGGGGCGTTTGGAAACACCATATATTTT. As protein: CASSQVGGAFGNTIYF.

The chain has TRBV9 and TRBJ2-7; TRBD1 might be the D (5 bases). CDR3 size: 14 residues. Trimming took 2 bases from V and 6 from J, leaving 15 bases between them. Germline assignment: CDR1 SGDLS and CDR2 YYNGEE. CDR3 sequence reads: CASSVGPPFSEQYF. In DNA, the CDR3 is TGTGCCAGCAGCGTGGGGCCACCATTCAGCGAGCAGTACTTC.

CDR3 protein: CASSELRGTEAFF. The CDR3 coding sequence is TGTGCCAGCAGTGAACTGCGGGGCACTGAAGCTTTCTTT. This chain joins TRBV6-1 and TRBJ1-1; no reliable D call. Germline-derived CDR1 and CDR2 are MNHNS and SASEGT. The CDR3 runs to 13 residues. V was shortened by 2 bases and J by 4 bases, with 8 bases between the two germline ends.

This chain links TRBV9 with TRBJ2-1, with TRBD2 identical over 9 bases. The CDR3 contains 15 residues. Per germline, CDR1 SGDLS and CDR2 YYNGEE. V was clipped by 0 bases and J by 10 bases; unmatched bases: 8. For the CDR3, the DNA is TGTGCCAGCAGCGTAGGTGGTAGCGGGAGAAGGGAGCAGTTCTTC. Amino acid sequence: CASSVGGSGRREQFF.

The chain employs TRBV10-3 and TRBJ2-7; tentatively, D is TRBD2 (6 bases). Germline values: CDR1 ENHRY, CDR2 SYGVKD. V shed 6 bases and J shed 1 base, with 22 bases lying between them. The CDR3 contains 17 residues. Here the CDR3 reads CAIRTSPGLSDSYEQYF. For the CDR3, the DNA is TGTGCCATCAGGACATCCCCGGGACTTTCAGATTCCTACGAGCAGTACTTC.

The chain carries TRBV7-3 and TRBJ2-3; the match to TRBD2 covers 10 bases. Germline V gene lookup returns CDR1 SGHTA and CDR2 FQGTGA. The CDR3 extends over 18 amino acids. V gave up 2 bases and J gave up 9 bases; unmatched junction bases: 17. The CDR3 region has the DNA TGTGCCAGCAGCTTAGGTGCTAGCGGGGGCCCCCGGTCGATAACGCAGTATTTT. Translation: CASSLGASGGPRSITQYF.

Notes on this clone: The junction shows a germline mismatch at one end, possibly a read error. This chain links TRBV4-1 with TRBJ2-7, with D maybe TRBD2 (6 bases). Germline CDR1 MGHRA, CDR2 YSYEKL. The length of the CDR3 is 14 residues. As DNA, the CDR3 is TGCGCCGGCAGCCAAGGACGCGGGACCTACGAGCAGTACTTC. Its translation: CAGSQGRGTYEQYF.

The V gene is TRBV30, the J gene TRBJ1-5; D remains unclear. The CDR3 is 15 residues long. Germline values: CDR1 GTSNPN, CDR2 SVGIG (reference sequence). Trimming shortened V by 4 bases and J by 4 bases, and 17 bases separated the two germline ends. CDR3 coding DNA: TGTGCCTGGACCCCGGGAGGGCAAGGAAATCAGCCCCAGCATTTT. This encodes CAWTPGGQGNQPQHF.

The CDR3 nucleotides are TGCGCCAGCAGTGGAGCGGGGGGGCCTTATACTGAGCAGTTCTTC. Translated: CASSGAGGPYTEQFF. The V call is TRBV10-1, the J call TRBJ2-1; 10 bases agree with TRBD2. V trimming: 4 bases; J trimming: 9 bases; junction bases outside the gene matches: 9. Germline CDR1 is WNHNN and CDR2 is SYGVQD (reference sequence). The CDR3 length is 15 residues.

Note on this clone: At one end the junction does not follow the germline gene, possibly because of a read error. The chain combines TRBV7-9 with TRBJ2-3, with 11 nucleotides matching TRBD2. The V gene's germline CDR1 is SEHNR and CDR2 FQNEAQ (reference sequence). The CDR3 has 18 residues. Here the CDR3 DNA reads TGTTCCAGCAGTTCCAGGATCTCCGGGACTAGCGGAACAGATACGCAGTATTTT. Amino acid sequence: CSSSSRISGTSGTDTQYF.

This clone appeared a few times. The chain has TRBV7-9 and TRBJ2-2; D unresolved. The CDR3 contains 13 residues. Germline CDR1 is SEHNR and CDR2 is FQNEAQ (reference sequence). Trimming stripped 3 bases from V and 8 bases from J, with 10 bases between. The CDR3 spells CASSFALLGELFF. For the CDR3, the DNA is TGTGCCAGCAGCTTTGCACTCCTTGGGGAGCTGTTTTTT.

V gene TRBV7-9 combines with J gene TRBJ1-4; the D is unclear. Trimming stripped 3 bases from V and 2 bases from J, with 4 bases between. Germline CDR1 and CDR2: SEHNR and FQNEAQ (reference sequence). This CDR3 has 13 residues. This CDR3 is CASSLSTNEKLFF. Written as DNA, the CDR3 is TGTGCCAGCAGCTTGTCTACTAATGAAAAACTGTTTTTT. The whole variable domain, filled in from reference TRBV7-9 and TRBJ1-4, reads DTGVSQNPRHKITKRGQNVTFRCDPISEHNRLYWYRQTLGQGPEFLTYFQNEAQLEKSRLLSDRFSAERPKGSFSTLEIQRTEQGDSAMYLCASSLSTNEKLFFGSGTQLSVL.

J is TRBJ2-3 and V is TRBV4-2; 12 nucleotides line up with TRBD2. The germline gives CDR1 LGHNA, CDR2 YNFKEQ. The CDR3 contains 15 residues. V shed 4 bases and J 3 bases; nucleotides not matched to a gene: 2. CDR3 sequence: CASSRTSGITDTQYF. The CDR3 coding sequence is TGTGCCAGCAGCCGGACTAGCGGGATTACAGATACGCAGTATTTT.

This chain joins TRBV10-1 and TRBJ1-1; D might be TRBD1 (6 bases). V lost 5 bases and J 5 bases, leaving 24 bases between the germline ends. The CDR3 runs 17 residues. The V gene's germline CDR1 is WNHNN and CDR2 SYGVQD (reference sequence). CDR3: CASSSLPGPKGGTEAFF. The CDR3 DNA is TGCGCCAGCAGTTCTCTTCCAGGCCCTAAGGGGGGGACTGAAGCTTTCTTT.

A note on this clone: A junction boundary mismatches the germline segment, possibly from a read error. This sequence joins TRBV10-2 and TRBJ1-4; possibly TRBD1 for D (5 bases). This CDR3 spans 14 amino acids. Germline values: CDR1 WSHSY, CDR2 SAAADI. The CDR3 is CASSEWGTNEKLSF. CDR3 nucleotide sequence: TGCGCCAGCAGTGAGTGGGGGACTAATGAAAAACTGTCTTTT.

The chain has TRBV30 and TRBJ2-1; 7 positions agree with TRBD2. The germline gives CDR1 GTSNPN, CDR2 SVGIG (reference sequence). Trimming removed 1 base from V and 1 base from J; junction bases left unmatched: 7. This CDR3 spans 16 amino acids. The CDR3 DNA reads TGTGCCTGGAGTGGAGGGAGCGGGGAATCCTACAATGAGCAGTTCTTC. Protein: CAWSGGSGESYNEQFF.

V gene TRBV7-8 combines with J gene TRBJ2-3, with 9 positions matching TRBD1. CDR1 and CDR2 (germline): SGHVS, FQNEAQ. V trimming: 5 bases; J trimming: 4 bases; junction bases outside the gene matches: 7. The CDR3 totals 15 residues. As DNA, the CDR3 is TGTGCCAGCAGCACCCGGGACAGGGTTTCAGATACGCAGTATTTT. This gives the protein CASSTRDRVSDTQYF.